The sequence of this T cell receptor (beta chain) was determined in a study of blood T cells in healthy people across ages. Study summary: Every two T cells gave about one barcoded beta molecule via template switching. Study observations and caveats: Naive and antigen-experienced cells could not be conclusively compared, given unsorted PBMCs.

The CDR3 is 11 residues long. Germline V gives CDR1 DFQATT, CDR2 SNEGSKA (reference sequence). Per sample, extraction of total RNA gave at least 6 micrograms in every case. This clonotype has a count of ten or more. Its antigen is as yet unknown. The germline gene is not matched at one end of the junction; a read error may be the cause. With a J-beta primer mix and a sample-barcoded 5' primer, a second PCR ran about 7 to 12 cycles. TCRdb reprocessed the 5' RACE reads with MiXCR, giving one entry per CDR3 protein. The table includes approximately 800,000 distinct CDR3 sequences, 35% to 40% detected once.

This chain uses TRBV20-1 with TRBJ2-5, with TRBD2 as a possible D gene (6 bases). The sample was blood. The receptor's source is a man aged 18 to 30 in good health. The CDR3 nucleotides are TGCAGTACTAGGCTAGCGGAGACCCAGTACTTC. Translated: CSTRLAETQYF.